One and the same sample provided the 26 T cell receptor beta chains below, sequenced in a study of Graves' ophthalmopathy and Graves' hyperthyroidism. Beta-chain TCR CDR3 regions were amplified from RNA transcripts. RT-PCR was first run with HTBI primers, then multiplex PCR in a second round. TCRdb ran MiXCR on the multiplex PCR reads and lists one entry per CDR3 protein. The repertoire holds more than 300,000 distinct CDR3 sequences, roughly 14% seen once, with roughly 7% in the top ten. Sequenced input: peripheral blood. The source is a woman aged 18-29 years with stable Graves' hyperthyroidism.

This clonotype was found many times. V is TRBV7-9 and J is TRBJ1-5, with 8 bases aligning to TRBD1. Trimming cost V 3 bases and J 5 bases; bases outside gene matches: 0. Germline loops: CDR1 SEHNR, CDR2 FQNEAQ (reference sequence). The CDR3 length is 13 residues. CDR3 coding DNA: TGTGCCAGCAGCTTGACAGGGGATCAGCCCCAGCATTTT. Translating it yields CASSLTGDQPQHF.

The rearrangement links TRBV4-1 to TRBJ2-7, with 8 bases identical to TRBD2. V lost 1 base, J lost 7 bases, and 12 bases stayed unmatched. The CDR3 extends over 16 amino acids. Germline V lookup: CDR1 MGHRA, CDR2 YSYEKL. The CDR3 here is CASSQVVAGHPWEQYF. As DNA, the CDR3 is TGCGCCAGCAGCCAAGTGGTAGCGGGGCACCCTTGGGAGCAGTACTTC.

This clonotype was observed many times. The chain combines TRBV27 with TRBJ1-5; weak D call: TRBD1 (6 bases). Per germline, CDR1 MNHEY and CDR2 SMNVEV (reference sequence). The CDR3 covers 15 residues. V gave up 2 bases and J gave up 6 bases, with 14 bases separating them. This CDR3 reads CASSLRGASGQPQHF. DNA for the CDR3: TGTGCCAGCAGTTTAAGGGGGGCTTCGGGTCAGCCCCAGCATTTT.

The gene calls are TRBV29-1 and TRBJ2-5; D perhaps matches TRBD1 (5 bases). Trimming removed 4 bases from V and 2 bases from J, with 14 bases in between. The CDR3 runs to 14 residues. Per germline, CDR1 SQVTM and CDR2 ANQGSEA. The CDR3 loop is CSVALGPFQETQYF. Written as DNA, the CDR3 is TGCAGCGTTGCCCTGGGGCCTTTTCAAGAGACCCAGTACTTC.

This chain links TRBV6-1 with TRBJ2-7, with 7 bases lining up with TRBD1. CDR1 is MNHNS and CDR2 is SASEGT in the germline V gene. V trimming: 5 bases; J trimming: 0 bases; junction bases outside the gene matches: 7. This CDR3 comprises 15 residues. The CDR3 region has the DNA TGTGCCAGCAGTACCGGGACAGTGTTCTCCTACGAGCAGTACTTC. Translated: CASSTGTVFSYEQYF.

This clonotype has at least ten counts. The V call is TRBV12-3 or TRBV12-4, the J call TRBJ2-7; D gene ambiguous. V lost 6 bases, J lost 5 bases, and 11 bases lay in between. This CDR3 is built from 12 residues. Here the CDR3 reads CASSSVPNEQYF. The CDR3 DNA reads TGTGCCAGCAGCTCCGTCCCCAACGAGCAGTACTTC.

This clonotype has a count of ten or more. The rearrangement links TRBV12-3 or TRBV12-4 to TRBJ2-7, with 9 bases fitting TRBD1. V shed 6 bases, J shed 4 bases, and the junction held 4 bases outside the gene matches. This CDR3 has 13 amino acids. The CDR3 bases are TGTGCCAGCAGACAGGGGGCGCGGTACGAGCAGTACTTC. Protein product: CASRQGARYEQYF.

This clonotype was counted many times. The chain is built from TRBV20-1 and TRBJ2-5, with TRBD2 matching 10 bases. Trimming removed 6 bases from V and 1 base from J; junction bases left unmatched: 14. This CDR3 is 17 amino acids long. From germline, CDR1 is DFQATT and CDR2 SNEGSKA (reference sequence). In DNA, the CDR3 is TGCAGTGCGACCCTAACCGGACTAGCGGTTATCCAAGAGACCCAGTACTTC. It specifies CSATLTGLAVIQETQYF.

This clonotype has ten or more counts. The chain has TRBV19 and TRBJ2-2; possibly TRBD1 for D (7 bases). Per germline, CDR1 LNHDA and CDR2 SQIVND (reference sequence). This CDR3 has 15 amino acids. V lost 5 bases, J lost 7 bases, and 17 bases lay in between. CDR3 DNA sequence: TGTGCCAGTAGTGTGAGACAGGGAGGTAACGGGGAGCTGTTTTTT. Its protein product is CASSVRQGGNGELFF.

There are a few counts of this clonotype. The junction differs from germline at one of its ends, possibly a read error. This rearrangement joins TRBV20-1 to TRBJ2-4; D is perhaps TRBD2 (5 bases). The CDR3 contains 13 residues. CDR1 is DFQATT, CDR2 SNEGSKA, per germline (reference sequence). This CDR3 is CGASGSSKNIQYF. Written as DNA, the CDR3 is TGCGGTGCTAGTGGGAGCTCTAAAAACATTCAGTACTTC.

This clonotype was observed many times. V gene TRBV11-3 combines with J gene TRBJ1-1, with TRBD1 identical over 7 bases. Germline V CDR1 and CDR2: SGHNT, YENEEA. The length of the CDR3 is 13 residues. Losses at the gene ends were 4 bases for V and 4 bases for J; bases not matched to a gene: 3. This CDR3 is CASSSGQSTEAFF. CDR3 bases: TGTGCCAGCAGCTCGGGACAGAGCACTGAAGCTTTCTTT.

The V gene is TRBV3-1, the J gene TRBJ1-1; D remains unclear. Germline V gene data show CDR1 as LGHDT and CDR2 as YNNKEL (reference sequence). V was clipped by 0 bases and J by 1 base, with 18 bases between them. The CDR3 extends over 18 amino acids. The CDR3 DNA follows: TGTGCCAGCAGCCAAGAGGGTGAGAAACCAACAAAGAACACTGAAGCTTTCTTT. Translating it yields CASSQEGEKPTKNTEAFF.

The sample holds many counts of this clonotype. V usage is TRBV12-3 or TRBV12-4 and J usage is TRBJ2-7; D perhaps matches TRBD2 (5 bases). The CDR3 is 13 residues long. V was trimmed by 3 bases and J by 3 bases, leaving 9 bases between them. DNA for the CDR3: TGTGCCAGCAGTTTGAGCGGACTCTACGAGCAGTACTTC. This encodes CASSLSGLYEQYF.

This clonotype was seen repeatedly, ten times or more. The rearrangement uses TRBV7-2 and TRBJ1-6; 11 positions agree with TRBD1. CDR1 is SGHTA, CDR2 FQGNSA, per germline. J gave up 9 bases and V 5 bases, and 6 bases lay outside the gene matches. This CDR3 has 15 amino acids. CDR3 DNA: TGTGCCAGCAGCATGGACAGGGGGCGTTTTTCACCCCTCCACTTT. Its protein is CASSMDRGRFSPLHF.

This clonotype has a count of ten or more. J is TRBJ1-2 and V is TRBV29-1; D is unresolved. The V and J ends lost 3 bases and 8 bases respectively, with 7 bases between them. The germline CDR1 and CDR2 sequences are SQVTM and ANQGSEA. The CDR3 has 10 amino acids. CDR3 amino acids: CSVEVYGYTF. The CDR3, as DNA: TGCAGCGTTGAGGTTTACGGCTACACCTTC. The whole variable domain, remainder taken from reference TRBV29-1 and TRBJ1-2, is SAVISQKPSRDICQRGTSLTIQCQVDSQVTMMFWYRQQPGQSLTLIATANQGSEATYESGFVIDKFPISRPNLTFSTLTVSNMSPEDSSIYLCSVEVYGYTFGSGTRLTVV.

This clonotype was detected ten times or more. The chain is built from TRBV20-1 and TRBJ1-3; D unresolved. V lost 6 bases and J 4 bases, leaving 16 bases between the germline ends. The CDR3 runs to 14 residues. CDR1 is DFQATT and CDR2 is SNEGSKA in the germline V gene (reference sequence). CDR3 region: CSARRVGGGNTIYF. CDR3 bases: TGCAGTGCAAGACGAGTAGGTGGGGGAAACACCATATATTTT.

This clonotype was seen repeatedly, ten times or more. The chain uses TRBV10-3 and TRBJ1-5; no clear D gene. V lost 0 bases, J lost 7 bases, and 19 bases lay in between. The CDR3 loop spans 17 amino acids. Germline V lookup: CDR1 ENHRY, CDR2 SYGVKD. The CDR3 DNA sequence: TGTGCCATCAGTGAGTCGTCAATCGGGGTCGGAGGGCAGCCCCAGCATTTT. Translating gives CAISESSIGVGGQPQHF.

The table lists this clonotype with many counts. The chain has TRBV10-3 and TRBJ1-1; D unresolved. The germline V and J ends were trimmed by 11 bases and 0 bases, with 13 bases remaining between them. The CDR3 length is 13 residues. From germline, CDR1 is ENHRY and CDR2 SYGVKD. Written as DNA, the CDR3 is TGTGCCCTCCGCAGTGTGATGAACACTGAAGCTTTCTTT. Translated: CALRSVMNTEAFF.

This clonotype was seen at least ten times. The CDR3 loop reads CASSGRAGYTF. The CDR3, as DNA: TGTGCCAGCAGTGGCAGGGCTGGCTACACCTTC. V usage is TRBV12-3 or TRBV12-4 and J usage is TRBJ1-2; possibly TRBD1 for D (5 bases). The CDR3 is 11 residues long. Trimming shortened V by 5 bases and J by 7 bases, and 8 bases separated the two germline ends.

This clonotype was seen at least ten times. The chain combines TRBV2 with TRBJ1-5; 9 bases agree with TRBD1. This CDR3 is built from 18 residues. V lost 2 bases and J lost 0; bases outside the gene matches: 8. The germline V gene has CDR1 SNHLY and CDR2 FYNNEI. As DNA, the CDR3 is TGTGCCAGCAGTGAAAGCGGGACAGGGATCCATAGCAATCAGCCCCAGCATTTT. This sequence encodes CASSESGTGIHSNQPQHF.

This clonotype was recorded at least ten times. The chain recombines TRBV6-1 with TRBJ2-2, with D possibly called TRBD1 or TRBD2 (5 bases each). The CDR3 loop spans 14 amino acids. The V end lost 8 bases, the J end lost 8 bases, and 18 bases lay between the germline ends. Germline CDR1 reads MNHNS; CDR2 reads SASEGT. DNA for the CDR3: TGTGCCAGCCCCTTGGCAGGGAGCGTTGGGGAGCTGTTTTTT. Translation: CASPLAGSVGELFF.

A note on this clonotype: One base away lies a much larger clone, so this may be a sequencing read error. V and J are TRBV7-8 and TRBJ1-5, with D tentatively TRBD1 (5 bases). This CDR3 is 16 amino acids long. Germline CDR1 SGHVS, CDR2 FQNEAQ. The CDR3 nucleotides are TGTGCCGGCAGCGCCCCTCAGGGAGTTCTCAATCAGCCCCAGCATTTT. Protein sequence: CAGSAPQGVLNQPQHF. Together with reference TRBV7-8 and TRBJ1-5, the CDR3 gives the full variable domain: GAGVSQSPRYKVAKRGQDVALRCDPISGHVSLFWYQQALGQGPEFLTYFQNEAQLDKSGLPSDRFFAERPEGSVSTLKIQRTQQEDSAVYLCAGSAPQGVLNQPQHFGDGTRLSIL.

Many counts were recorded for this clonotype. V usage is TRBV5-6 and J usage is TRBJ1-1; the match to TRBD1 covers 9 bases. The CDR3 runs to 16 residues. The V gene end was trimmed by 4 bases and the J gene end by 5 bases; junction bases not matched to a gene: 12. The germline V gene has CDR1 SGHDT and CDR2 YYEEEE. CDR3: CASSPGQGLGGTEAFF. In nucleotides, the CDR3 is TGTGCCAGCAGCCCTGGACAGGGGCTCGGGGGGACTGAAGCTTTCTTT.

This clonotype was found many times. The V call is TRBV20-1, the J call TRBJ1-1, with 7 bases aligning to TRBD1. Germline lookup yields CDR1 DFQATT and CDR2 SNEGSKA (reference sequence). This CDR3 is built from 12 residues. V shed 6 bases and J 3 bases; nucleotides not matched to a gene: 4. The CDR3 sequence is CSATTGDTEAFF. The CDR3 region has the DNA TGCAGTGCGACCACAGGGGACACTGAAGCTTTCTTT.

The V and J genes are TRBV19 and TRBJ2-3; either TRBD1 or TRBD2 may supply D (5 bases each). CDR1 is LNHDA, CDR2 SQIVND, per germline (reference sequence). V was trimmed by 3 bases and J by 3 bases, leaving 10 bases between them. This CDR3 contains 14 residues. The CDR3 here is CASSIGDRTDTQYF. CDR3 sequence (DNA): TGTGCCAGTAGTATTGGGGACCGTACAGATACGCAGTATTTT.

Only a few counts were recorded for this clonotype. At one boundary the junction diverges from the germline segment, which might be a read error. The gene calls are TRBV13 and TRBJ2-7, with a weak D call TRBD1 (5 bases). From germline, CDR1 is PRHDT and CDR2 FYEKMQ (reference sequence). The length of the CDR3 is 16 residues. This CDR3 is CASSLNPDSEAYGQYF. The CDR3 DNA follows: TGTGCCAGCAGCTTAAACCCCGACAGCGAAGCCTACGGGCAGTACTTC. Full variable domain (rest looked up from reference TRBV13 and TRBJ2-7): AAGVIQSPRHLIKEKRETATLKCYPIPRHDTVYWYQQGPGQDPQFLISFYEKMQSDKGSIPDRFSAQQFSDYHSELNMSSLELGDSALYFCASSLNPDSEAYGQYFGPGTRLTVT.